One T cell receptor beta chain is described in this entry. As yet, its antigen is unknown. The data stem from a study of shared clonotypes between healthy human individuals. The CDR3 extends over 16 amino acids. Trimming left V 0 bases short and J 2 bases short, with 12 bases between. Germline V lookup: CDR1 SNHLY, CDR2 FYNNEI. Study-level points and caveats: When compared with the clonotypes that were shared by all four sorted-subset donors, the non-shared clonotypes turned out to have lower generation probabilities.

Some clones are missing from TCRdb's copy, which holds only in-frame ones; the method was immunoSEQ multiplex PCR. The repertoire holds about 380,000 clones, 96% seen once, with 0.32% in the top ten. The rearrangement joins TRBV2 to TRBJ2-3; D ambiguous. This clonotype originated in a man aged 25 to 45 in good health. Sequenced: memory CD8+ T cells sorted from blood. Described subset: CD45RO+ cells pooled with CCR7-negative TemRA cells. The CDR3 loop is CASSEARVLITDTQYF. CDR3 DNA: TGTGCCAGCAGTGAAGCACGGGTGCTTATCACAGATACGCAGTATTTT.